This note documents a single TCR beta chain sequence. In the study's own analysis: Quantification of nucleated cells was approximated via reference gene primer amplification. Libraries were prepared by immunoSEQ multiplex PCR; TCRdb keeps only in-frame clonotypes and omits some of them. That table is the source of V, J and clone size, and D and trimming were worked out from the DNA. Here the sample spans 350,000 or so clones, 85% to 90% being singletons. The data are from a study of blood T cell repertoires in COVID-19. Turning to the study itself: There were acute and convalescent COVID-19 samples, and they came from the United States, Italy and Spain. Nucleic acid was either cDNA or gDNA, and it came from T cells, B-cell-depleted T cells, or PBMCs.

Assignments of participants to cohorts depended upon their own reported clinical history. The V segment lost 1 base and the J segment 2 bases; nucleotides outside the gene matches: 2. Germline CDR1 reads SGHDN; CDR2 reads FVKESK. The CDR3 has 15 residues. The chain combines TRBV14 with TRBJ1-2; 9 bases match TRBD1. The specimen sequenced was PBMCs or T cells enriched from blood (not recorded which). The TCR originated in a woman aged 25-40 years who had been exposed to COVID-19. The CDR3: CASSQAGQGNYGYTF. The CDR3 DNA sequence: TGTGCCAGCAGCCAAGCCGGACAGGGGAACTATGGCTACACCTTC.